Each of the 14 T cell receptor beta chains below was sequenced from the same sample in a study of T cell repertoires in cytomegalovirus infection. TCRdb reprocessed the reads via MiXCR and lists one record per CDR3 protein. The sample carries 100,000 to 150,000 distinct CDR3 sequences, less than 9.5% recorded once. Sequencing was carried out using PBMCs. These receptors originate from a human donor in good health (CMV status not recorded). Some clones in this sample may be carry-over from other donors' samples.

This clonotype has just a few counts. The chain carries TRBV6-5 and TRBJ1-5; TRBD1 agrees at 7 bases. There are 14 residues in the CDR3. From germline, CDR1 is MNHEY and CDR2 SVGAGI. Unmatched junction bases numbered 9, after V lost 6 bases and J lost 7 bases. The CDR3 DNA is TGTGCCAGCAGCCGTTCAGGGGGTAACCAGCCCCAGCATTTT. Its protein is CASSRSGGNQPQHF.

This clonotype occurred a few times. The chain carries TRBV20-1 and TRBJ1-2; possibly TRBD1 for D (6 bases). The CDR3 runs to 16 residues. V was trimmed by 0 bases and J by 6 bases, leaving 20 bases between them. Germline CDR1 and CDR2: DFQATT and SNEGSKA (reference sequence). In DNA, the CDR3 is TGCAGTGCTAGAGATCCCACCTCCGCAGGGGATCATGGCTACACCTTC. This translates into CSARDPTSAGDHGYTF.

This clonotype was detected many times. This chain uses TRBV20-1 with TRBJ1-3; TRBD1 is a possible D gene (6 bases). CDR1 and CDR2 (germline): DFQATT, SNEGSKA (reference sequence). The V end lost 6 bases, the J end lost 0 bases, and 15 bases lay between the germline ends. This CDR3 comprises 15 residues. CDR3 nucleotide sequence: TGCAGTGCCCTGGAGGGGGGGAGCTCTGGAAACACCATATATTTT. This gives the protein CSALEGGSSGNTIYF.

This clonotype has a count of ten or more. J is TRBJ2-5 and V is TRBV7-2; 7 bases are shared with TRBD1. Germline assignment: CDR1 SGHTA and CDR2 FQGNSA. V gave up 5 bases and J gave up 4 bases; unmatched junction bases: 10. This CDR3 comprises 15 residues. The CDR3 sequence is CASSLQTGWTETQYF. As DNA, the CDR3 is TGTGCCAGCAGCCTACAGACAGGGTGGACAGAGACCCAGTACTTC.

This clonotype was seen many times. This sequence joins TRBV28 and TRBJ2-5; TRBD1 matches 10 bases. This CDR3 spans 17 amino acids. J lost 3 bases, V lost 7 bases, and 14 bases had no gene match. CDR1 and CDR2 from the germline V gene are MDHEN and SYDVKM. The CDR3 protein is CASTGTGVGAREETQYF. The CDR3 DNA reads TGTGCCAGCACCGGGACAGGGGTGGGAGCACGAGAAGAGACCCAGTACTTC.

Many counts were recorded for this clonotype. This chain uses TRBV24-1 with TRBJ1-2, with D perhaps matching TRBD1 (5 bases). Germline V gene lookup returns CDR1 KGHDR and CDR2 SFDVKD. This CDR3 spans 14 amino acids. The V and J ends lost 4 bases and 4 bases respectively, with 12 bases between them. The CDR3 DNA reads TGTGCCACCAGTGAGCCGGGACTTTCCTATGGCTACACCTTC. Protein product: CATSEPGLSYGYTF.

The sample holds many counts of this clonotype. The genes are TRBV6-5 and TRBJ1-1, with TRBD1 matching over 8 bases. Germline trimming cut 6 bases from V and 6 bases from J; bases unmatched to any gene: 9. Germline CDR1 reads MNHEY; CDR2 reads SVGAGI. The CDR3 is made up of 14 amino acids. CDR3 DNA sequence: TGTGCCAGCAGGGTCGGACAGGGTTCGGCTGAAGCTTTCTTT. It is translated as CASRVGQGSAEAFF.

The chain links TRBV6-5 to TRBJ1-2, with 9 positions matching TRBD1. The germline V gene encodes CDR1 MNHEY and CDR2 SVGAGI. With V trimmed by 6 bases and J by 6 bases, 14 bases remained unmatched. This CDR3 comprises 16 residues. The CDR3 here is CASSRGTGRSYNGYTF. CDR3 sequence (DNA): TGTGCCAGCAGCCGCGGGACAGGGAGGTCTTATAATGGCTACACCTTC.

This clonotype was counted many times. This chain joins TRBV7-2 and TRBJ2-7, with 10 bases aligning to TRBD1. Germline values: CDR1 SGHTA, CDR2 FQGNSA. V trimming: 1 base; J trimming: 5 bases; junction bases outside the gene matches: 2. The CDR3 extends over 14 amino acids. In DNA, the CDR3 is TGTGCCAGCAGCTTAGGACAGGGGGCCCACGAGCAGTACTTC. This gives the protein CASSLGQGAHEQYF.

The chain carries TRBV10-3 and TRBJ2-7; no clear D gene. Germline V gene sequence: CDR1 ENHRY, CDR2 SYGVKD. This CDR3 region has 14 residues. The ends were cut back, 4 bases at V and 6 bases at J, with 16 bases in the middle. Here the CDR3 DNA reads TGTGCCATCAGTGGTGATCGAGATGTTTCCGAGCAGTACTTC. Translation gives CAISGDRDVSEQYF.

At least ten counts were recorded for this clonotype. The chain joins TRBV7-9 to TRBJ2-5; 7 nucleotides align to TRBD2. V lost 4 bases and J lost 5; bases outside the gene matches: 7. The CDR3 spans 14 residues. Per germline, CDR1 SEHNR and CDR2 FQNEAQ (reference sequence). CDR3 protein: CASSSFRGEETQYF. The CDR3 DNA reads TGTGCCAGCAGCTCATTCCGGGGGGAGGAGACCCAGTACTTC.

The V and J genes are TRBV14 and TRBJ1-2, with unresolved D. Germline CDR1 and CDR2: SGHDN and FVKESK. The CDR3 consists of 16 residues. Trimming took 0 bases from V and 2 from J, leaving 13 bases between them. For the CDR3, the DNA is TGTGCCAGCAGCCAAGATGGAGGGATGGCCAACTATGGCTACACCTTC. Its translation: CASSQDGGMANYGYTF.

The genes are TRBV6-8 and TRBJ1-1, with a tentative D call TRBD1 (5 bases). The CDR3 length is 14 residues. V dropped 0 bases and J dropped 4 bases, with 9 bases sitting between them. Germline CDR1 reads MNHGY; CDR2 reads SAAAGT. The CDR3 here is CASSYSTESTEAFF. The CDR3 DNA follows: TGTGCCAGCAGTTACTCGACAGAGAGCACTGAAGCTTTCTTT.

Note on this clonotype: Given a much more abundant clone one base away, this may be a read error. The chain has TRBV20-1 and TRBJ2-1, with 7 nucleotides matching TRBD2. Per the germline V gene, CDR1 is DFQATT and CDR2 is SNEGSKA (reference sequence). The CDR3 loop spans 14 amino acids. CDR3 sequence: CSASATAGPNEQCF. The CDR3 region has the DNA TGCAGTGCTAGCGCTACAGCGGGGCCTAATGAGCAGTGCTTC.